Included here is one TCR beta chain sequence, with context. Its cognate antigen is unknown. This sample is part of a study of a mutant IDH1 vaccine in newly diagnosed glioma. Study at large: The patients were given eight vaccinations, one each in weeks 1, 3, 5, 7, 11, 15, 19 and 23. Either 4-6 weeks after radiotherapy alone or alongside temozolomide, vaccination was begun. Patients got radiotherapy, temozolomide, or both beforehand, and most got both.

Study-wide findings and caveats: Shifts in the top peripheral T cell clonotypes seemed unrelated to pseudoprogression.

The time point denotes: week 11, during vaccination. In the vaccine, a single dose held 300 ug of the mutant IDH1 20-mer peptide, along with topical imiquimod. The germline V and J ends were trimmed by 4 bases and 1 base, with 8 bases remaining between them. CDR1 and CDR2 (germline): SGDLS, YYNGEE. The CDR3 is made up of 13 amino acids. Libraries were prepared by immunoSEQ multiplex PCR; TCRdb keeps only in-frame clonotypes and omits some of them. Of about 120,000 clones in the sample, 80% were seen once. Sequencing used PBMCs, obtained from a glioma patient whose treatment included an IDH1 peptide vaccine. This rearrangement joins TRBV9 to TRBJ1-2, with unresolved D. The clonotype comes from a man in his forties with glioma. The CDR3 loop reads CASSTDGNYGYTF. The CDR3 region has the DNA TGTGCCAGCAGCACGGACGGTAACTATGGCTACACCTTC.